The clone carrying this TCR beta chain was observed a few times. Antigen specificity is unknown. The data were taken from a study of T-cell memory formation after mild COVID-19. Overall study findings and caveats: Among CD4+ contracting clones, most were CM and EM, and CD8+ ones EMRA. CD4/CD8 balance held among clones contracting day 15 to 85, and later expanders leaned CD4+.

Germline V CDR1 and CDR2: MNHEY, SVGEGT. Unmatched junction bases numbered 5, after V lost 7 bases and J lost 4 bases. The CDR3 spans 13 residues. Each CDR3 protein is one row after TCRdb ran MiXCR on the 5' RACE reads. Among around 390,000 distinct CDR3 sequences, approximately 15% were seen once, and the ten largest hold 20% to 25%. The gene calls are TRBV6-2 or TRBV6-3 and TRBJ2-3; 7 positions match TRBD2. Sequencing input: PBMCs or a T cell subset sorted from them (not recorded which). This TCR derives from a man in his late teens or twenties who had mild COVID-19 (a few samples of this study predate the infection). Cell type and time point are not known. The CDR3, as DNA: TGTGCCAGCAAGCAAGCGGGGTCAGATACGCAGTATTTT. Amino acids: CASKQAGSDTQYF.